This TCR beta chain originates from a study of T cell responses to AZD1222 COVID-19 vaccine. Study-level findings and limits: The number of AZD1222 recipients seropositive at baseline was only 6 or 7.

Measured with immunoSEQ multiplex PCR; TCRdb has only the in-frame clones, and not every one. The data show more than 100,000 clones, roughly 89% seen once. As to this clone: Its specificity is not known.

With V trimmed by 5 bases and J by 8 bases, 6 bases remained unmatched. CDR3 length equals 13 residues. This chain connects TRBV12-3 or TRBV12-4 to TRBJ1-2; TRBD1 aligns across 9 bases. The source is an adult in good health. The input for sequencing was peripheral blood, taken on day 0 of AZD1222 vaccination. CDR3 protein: CASSTGTGLGYTF. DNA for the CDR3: TGTGCCAGCAGTACAGGGACAGGGTTGGGCTACACCTTC.